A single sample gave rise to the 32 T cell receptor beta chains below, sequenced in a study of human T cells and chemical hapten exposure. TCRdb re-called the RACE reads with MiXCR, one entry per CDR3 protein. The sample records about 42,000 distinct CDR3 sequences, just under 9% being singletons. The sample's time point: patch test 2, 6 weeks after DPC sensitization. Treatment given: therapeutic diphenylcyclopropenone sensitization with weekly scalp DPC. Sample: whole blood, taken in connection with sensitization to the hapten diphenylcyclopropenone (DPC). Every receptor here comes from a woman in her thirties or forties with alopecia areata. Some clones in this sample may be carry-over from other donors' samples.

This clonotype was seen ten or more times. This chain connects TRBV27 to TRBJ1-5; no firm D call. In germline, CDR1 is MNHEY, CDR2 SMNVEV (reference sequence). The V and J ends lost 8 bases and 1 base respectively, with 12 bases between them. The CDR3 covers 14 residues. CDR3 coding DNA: TGTGCCAGCTCCCAGCTTAGGAGCAATCAGCCCCAGCATTTT. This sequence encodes CASSQLRSNQPQHF.

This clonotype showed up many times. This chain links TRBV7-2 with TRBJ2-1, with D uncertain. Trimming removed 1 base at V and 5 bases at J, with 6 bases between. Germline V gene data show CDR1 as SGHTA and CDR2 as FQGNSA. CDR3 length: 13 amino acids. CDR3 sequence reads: CASSLGWNNEQFF. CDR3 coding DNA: TGTGCCAGCAGCTTAGGGTGGAACAATGAGCAGTTCTTC.

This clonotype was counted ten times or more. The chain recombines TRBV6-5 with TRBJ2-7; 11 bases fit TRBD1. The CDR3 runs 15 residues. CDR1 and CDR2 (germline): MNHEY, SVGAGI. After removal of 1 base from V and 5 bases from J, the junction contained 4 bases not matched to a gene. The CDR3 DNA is TGTGCCAGCAGTTACTTTGGACAGGGGGCAGACGAGCAGTACTTC. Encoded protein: CASSYFGQGADEQYF.

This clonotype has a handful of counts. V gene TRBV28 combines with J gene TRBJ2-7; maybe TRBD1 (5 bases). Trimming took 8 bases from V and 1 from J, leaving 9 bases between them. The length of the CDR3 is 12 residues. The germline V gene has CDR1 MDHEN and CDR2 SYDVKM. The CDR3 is CASLQDSYEQYF. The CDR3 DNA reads TGTGCCAGCCTACAGGATTCCTACGAGCAGTACTTC.

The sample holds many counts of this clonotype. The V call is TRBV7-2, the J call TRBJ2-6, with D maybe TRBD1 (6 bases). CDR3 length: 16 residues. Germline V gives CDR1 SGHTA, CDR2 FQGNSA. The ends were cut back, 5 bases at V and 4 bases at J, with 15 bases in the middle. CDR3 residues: CASSLRTGTGANVLTF. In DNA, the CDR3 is TGTGCCAGCAGCCTGCGCACAGGGACCGGGGCCAACGTCCTGACTTTC.

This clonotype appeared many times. CDR3 region: CAGNSGGSSYEQYF. CDR3 nucleotide sequence: TGTGCCGGGAATAGCGGGGGGAGCTCCTACGAGCAGTACTTC. The chain uses TRBV6-2 or TRBV6-3 and TRBJ2-7; 10 bases match TRBD2. The CDR3 covers 14 residues. V lost 11 bases and J lost 0; bases outside the gene matches: 7. CDR1 and CDR2 (germline): MNHEY, SVGEGT.

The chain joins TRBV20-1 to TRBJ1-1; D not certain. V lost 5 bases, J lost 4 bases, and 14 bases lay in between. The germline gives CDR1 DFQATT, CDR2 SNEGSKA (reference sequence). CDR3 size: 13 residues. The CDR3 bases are TGCAGTGCTCGGACGGTAAAGAGCACTGAAGCTTTCTTT. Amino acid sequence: CSARTVKSTEAFF.

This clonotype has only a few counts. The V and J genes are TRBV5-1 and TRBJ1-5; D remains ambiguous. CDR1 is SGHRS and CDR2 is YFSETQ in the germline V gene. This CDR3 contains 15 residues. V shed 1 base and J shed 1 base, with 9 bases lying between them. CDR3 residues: CASSLRGGSNQPQHF. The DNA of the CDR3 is TGCGCCAGCAGCTTGCGGGGTGGGAGCAATCAGCCCCAGCATTTT. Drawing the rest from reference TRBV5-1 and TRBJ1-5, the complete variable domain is KAGVTQTPRYLIKTRGQQVTLSCSPISGHRSVSWYQQTPGQGLQFLFEYFSETQRNKGNFPGRFSGRQFSNSRSEMNVSTLELGDSALYLCASSLRGGSNQPQHFGDGTRLSIL.

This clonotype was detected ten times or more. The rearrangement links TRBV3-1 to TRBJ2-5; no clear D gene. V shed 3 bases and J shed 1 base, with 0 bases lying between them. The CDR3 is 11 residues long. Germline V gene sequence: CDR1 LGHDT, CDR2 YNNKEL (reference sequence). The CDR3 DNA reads TGTGCCAGCAGCCACCAAGAGACCCAGTACTTC. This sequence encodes CASSHQETQYF.

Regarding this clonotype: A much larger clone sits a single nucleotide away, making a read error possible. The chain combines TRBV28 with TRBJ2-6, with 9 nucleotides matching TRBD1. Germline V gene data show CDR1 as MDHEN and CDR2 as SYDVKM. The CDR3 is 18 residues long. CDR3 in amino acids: CTSSLNTGGMAGANVLTF. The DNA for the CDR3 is TGTACCAGCAGTTTAAATACAGGGGGCATGGCTGGGGCCAACGTCCTGACTTTC.

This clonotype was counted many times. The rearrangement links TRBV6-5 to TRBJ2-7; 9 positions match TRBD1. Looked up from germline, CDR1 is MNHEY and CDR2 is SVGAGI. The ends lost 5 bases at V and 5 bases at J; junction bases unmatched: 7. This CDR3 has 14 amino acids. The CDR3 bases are TGTGCCAGCAGTAAGGGACAGGGATCGAACGAGCAGTACTTC. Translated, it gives CASSKGQGSNEQYF.

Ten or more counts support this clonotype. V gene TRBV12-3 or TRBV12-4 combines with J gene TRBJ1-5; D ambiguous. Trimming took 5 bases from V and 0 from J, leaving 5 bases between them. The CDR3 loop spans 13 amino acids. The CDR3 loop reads CASSPNSNQPQHF. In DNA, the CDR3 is TGTGCCAGCAGTCCAAATAGCAATCAGCCCCAGCATTTT.

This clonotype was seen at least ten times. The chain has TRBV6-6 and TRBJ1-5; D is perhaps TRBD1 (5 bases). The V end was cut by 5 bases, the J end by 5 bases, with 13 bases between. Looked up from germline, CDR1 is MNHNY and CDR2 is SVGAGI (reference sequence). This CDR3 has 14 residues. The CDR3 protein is CASSHLQGDQPQHF. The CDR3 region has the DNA TGTGCCAGCAGTCACCTCCAGGGAGATCAGCCCCAGCATTTT.

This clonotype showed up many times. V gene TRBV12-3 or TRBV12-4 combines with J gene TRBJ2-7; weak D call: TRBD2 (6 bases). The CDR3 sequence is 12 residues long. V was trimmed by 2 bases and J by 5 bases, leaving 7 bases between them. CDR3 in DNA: TGTGCCAGCAGTTTACGGGAGAACGAGCAGTACTTC. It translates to CASSLRENEQYF.

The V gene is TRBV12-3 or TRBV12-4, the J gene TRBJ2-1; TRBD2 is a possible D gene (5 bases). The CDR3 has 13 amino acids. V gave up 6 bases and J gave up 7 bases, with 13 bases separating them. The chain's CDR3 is CASSATTSNEQFF. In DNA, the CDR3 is TGTGCCAGCAGCGCAACTACTAGTAATGAGCAGTTCTTC.

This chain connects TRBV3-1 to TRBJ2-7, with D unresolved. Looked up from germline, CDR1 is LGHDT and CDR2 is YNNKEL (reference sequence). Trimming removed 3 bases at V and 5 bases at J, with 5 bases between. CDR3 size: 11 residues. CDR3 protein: CASSHGDEQYF. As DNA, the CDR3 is TGTGCCAGCAGCCACGGCGACGAGCAGTACTTC.

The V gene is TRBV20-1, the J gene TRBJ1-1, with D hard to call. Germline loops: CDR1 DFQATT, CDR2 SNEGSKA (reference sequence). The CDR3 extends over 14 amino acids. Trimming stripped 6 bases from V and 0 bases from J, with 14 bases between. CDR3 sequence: CSAPRTVMNTEAFF. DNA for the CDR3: TGCAGTGCCCCACGGACGGTCATGAACACTGAAGCTTTCTTT.

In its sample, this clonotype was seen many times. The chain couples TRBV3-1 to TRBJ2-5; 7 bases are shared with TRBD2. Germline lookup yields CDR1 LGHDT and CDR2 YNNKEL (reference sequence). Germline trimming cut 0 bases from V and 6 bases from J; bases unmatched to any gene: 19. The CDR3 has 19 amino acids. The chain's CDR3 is CASSQDPPRSTSFTQTQYF. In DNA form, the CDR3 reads TGTGCCAGCAGCCAAGATCCTCCCCGGTCGACTAGCTTCACACAGACCCAGTACTTC.

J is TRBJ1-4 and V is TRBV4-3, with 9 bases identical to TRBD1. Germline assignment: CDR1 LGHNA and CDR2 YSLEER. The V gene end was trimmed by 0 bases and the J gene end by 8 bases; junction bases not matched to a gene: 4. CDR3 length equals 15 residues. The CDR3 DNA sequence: TGCGCCAGCAGCCAAGACGGGACAGGGAAAGAAAAACTGTTTTTT. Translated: CASSQDGTGKEKLFF.

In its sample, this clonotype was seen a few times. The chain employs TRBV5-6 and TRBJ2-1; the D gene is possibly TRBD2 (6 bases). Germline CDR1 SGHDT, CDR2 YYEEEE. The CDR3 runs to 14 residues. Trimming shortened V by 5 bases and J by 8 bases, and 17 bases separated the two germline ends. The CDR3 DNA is TGTGCCAGCAGGGGTCGGGACTCGCCCGATGAGCAGTTCTTC. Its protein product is CASRGRDSPDEQFF.

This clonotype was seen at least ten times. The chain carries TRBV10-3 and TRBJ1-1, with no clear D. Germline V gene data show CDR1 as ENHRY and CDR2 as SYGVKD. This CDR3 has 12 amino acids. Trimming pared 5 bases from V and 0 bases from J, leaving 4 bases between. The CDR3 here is CAISPMNTEAFF. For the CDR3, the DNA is TGTGCCATCAGTCCAATGAACACTGAAGCTTTCTTT.

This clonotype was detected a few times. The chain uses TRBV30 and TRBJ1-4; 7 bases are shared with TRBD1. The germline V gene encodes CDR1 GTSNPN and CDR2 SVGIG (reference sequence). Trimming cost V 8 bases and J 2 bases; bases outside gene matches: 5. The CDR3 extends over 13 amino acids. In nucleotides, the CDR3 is TGTGCCCGGGAGGGGGCTACTAATGAAAAACTGTTTTTT. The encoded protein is CAREGATNEKLFF.

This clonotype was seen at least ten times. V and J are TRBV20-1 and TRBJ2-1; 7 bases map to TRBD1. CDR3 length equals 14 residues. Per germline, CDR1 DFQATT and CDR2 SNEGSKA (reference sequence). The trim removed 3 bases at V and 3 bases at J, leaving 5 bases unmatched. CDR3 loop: CSARSGQDYNEQFF. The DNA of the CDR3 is TGCAGTGCTAGGTCCGGACAGGACTACAATGAGCAGTTCTTC.

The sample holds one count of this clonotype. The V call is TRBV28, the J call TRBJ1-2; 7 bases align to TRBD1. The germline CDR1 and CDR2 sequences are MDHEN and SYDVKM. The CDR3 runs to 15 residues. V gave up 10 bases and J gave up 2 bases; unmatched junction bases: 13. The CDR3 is CAILGTAPENYGYTF. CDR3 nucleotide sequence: TGTGCCATCCTCGGGACAGCCCCAGAAAACTATGGCTACACCTTC.

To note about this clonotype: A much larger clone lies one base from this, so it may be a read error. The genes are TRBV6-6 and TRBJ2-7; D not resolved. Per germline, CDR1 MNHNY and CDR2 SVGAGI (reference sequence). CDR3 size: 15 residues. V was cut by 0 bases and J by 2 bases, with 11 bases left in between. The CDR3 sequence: CASSYSAVSPYEQYF. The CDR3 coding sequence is TGTGCCAGCAGTTACTCGGCAGTGAGCCCCTACGAGCAGTACTTC.

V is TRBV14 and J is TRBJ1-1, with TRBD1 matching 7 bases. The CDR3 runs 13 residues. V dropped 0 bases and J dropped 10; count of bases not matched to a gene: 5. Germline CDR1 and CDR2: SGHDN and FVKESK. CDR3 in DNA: TGTGCCAGCAGCCAAGATCGGAACAGGGGAGCTTTCTTT. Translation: CASSQDRNRGAFF.

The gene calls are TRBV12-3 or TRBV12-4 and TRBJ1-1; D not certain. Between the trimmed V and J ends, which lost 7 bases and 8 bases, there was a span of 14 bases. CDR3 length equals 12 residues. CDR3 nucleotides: TGTGCCAGCAACCCCGGCTTTCTAGAAGCTTTCTTT. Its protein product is CASNPGFLEAFF.

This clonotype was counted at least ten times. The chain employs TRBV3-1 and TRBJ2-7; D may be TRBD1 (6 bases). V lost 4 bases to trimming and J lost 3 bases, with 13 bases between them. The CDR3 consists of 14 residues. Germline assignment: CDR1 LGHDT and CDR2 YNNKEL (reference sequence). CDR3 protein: CASSPWGQGYEQYF. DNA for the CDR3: TGTGCCAGCAGCCCCTGGGGGCAGGGCTACGAGCAGTACTTC.

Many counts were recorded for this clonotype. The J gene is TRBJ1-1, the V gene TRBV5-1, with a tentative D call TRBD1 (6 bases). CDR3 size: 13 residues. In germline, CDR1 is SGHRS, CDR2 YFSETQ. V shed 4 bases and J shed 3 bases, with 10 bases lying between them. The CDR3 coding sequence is TGCGCCAGCAGCCTACAGGGCGACACTGAAGCTTTCTTT. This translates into CASSLQGDTEAFF. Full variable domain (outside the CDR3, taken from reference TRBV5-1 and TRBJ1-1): KAGVTQTPRYLIKTRGQQVTLSCSPISGHRSVSWYQQTPGQGLQFLFEYFSETQRNKGNFPGRFSGRQFSNSRSEMNVSTLELGDSALYLCASSLQGDTEAFFGQGTRLTVV.

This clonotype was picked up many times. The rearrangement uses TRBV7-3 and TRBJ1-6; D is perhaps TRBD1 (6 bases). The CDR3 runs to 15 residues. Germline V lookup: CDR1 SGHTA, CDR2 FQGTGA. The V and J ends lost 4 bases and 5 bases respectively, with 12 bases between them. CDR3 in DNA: TGTGCCAGCAGCTGGACAGTATCGGATAATTCACCCCTCCACTTT. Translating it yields CASSWTVSDNSPLHF.

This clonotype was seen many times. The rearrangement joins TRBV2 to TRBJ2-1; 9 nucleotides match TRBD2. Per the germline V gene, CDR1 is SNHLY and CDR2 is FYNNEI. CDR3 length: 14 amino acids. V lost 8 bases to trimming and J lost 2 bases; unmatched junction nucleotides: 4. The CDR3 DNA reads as TGTGCCAGCCAAGCGGGGGGAACCTACAATGAGCAGTTCTTC. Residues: CASQAGGTYNEQFF. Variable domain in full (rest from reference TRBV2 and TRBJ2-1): EPEVTQTPSHQVTQMGQEVILRCVPISNHLYFYWYRQILGQKVEFLVSFYNNEISEKSEIFDDQFSVERPDGSNFTLKIRSTKLEDSAMYFCASQAGGTYNEQFFGPGTRLTVL.

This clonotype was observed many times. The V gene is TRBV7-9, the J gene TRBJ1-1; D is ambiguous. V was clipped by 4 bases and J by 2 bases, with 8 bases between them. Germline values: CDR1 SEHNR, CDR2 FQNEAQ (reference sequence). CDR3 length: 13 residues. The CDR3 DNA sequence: TGTGCCAGCAGCTCACGAATAAACACTGAAGCTTTCTTT. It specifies CASSSRINTEAFF.